One TCR beta chain is described in this entry. Its target antigen remains unknown. Base qualities are not at hand, and no much larger clone is one base apart. Additional DNA sequences in this sample encode the identical CDR3. The data belong to a study of blood T cell repertoires in COVID-19 (dated by TCRdb to about 2020). With regard to the full study: Collaborator samples came from the United States, Italy and Spain and covered acute and convalescent phases of COVID-19. The sample metadata nearly always contained a de-identified subject ID, COVID-19 status, age in years and sex. The samples were drawn from the first 160 participants of the ongoing ImmuneRACE study and from 950 to 1,500 subjects provided by 6 global collaborators. Deeply sampled blood TCRbeta repertoires from subjects exposed to, actively infected with, or recovered from COVID-19 were included in the dataset. The material from the prospective study consisted of cDNA or gDNA derived from T cells, B-cell-depleted T cells, or PBMCs. The repertoires were released in a freely available public database intended as a resource for research on the immune response to SARS-CoV-2. Where available, HLA class I and class II types were taken from metadata supplied by the sample provider and were not determined by assay-based typing.

The paper as a whole reports these results and caveats: How much clinical and demographic metadata was included differed by source and by participant, and the metadata was provided uncurated.

The immunoSEQ Assay, a bias-controlled multiplex PCR, was used to amplify TCRbeta CDR3 regions from genomic DNA. The paper's data handling went like this. Nucleated cell counts per sample were estimated from amplification of reference gene primers within the assay. To quantify the absolute abundance of each unique TCRbeta CDR3 rearrangement, sequence reads were collapsed and filtered. For each sample, productive Simpson clonality was calculated by taking the square root of Simpson's diversity index across productive rearrangements. This is the immuneACCESS table as TCRdb keeps it, with only in-frame sequences that have V and J called. A part of the clones is gone; compared with another copy, unresolved V genes explain less than half, and the rest is unexplained. D and trimming were read from the DNA, whereas the V and J calls and clone size are those reported in that table. Here the sample has 200,000 to 250,000 clones; roughly 80% occur a single time. Together, the top ten hold about 4.8% of the sample.

Whole blood was collected in K2EDTA tubes by collaborating institutions according to the institutions' own protocols. For TCRbeta analysis, collaborator samples were shipped as frozen whole blood, as isolated PBMCs, or as DNA extracted from either sample type. Sequencing input: peripheral blood. The receptor comes from a woman in her 70s with acute or convalescent COVID-19.

The bases read TGCAGCGTTGAGGGGGCGGTGGAGACCCAGTACTTC. It encodes CSVEGAVETQYF. In this chain, TRBV29-1 is recombined with TRBJ2-5, and the D gene may be TRBD1, 6 bases matching. The junction carries 10 bases between V and J, which are trimmed by 3 bases and 5 bases respectively. Reading from cysteine to phenylalanine, the CDR3 counts 12 amino acids. The CDR3 DNA has 36 bases and is translated from base 1. The germline V gene sets CDR1 to SQVTM and CDR2 to ANQGSEA. With the rest looked up from the reference TRBV29-1 and TRBJ2-5 genes rather than sequenced, the full variable domain is SAVISQKPSRDICQRGTSLTIQCQVDSQVTMMFWYRQQPGQSLTLIATANQGSEATYESGFVIDKFPISRPNLTFSTLTVSNMSPEDSSIYLCSVEGAVETQYFGPGTRLLVL.